This T cell receptor (beta chain) was profiled in a study of cytomegalovirus exposure and HLA in healthy donors. Findings and limits, study-wide: Specificity of a few CMV-associated chains for CMV antigens was verified in vitro. Sequencing likely produced, as an artifact, a cluster of highly shared sequence variants.

Vbeta (60) and Jbeta (13) primers were used in the PCR. Generated by immunoSEQ multiplex PCR, the TCRdb table keeps only in-frame clones and is missing some. The table records 170,000 or so clones, 80% to 85% of them present only once. The V gene's germline CDR1 is SGDLS and CDR2 YYNGEE. The V segment lost 0 bases and the J segment 3 bases; nucleotides outside the gene matches: 4. The CDR3 has 17 amino acids. This clone was seen once. Its target is unknown. The chain joins TRBV9 to TRBJ2-2, with TRBD1 matching over 11 bases. The origin of this receptor is a boy aged 2 to 10 in good health and CMV-seronegative. Sequenced: PBMCs. The CDR3 sequence: CASSVGDRGSHTGELFF. CDR3 nucleotides: TGTGCCAGCAGCGTAGGGGACAGGGGGTCGCACACCGGGGAGCTGTTTTTT.